The 24 T cell receptor beta chains reported below all come from one sample, sequenced in a study of blood T cell repertoires in COVID-19. The protocol was immunoSEQ multiplex PCR, while the TCRdb copy is restricted to in-frame clones and leaves out a portion. The sample carries about 80,000 clones, roughly 76% recorded once. The sample taken for sequencing was peripheral blood. The receptor source for this set is a man aged 65-85 years with active or convalescent COVID-19.

A remark on this clone: The sample carries other DNA sequences with the same CDR3. The J gene is TRBJ2-5, the V gene TRBV5-1; 7 nucleotides match TRBD1. With 4 bases clipped from V and 1 base from J, the junction kept 4 bases outside the gene matches. The CDR3 contains 14 residues. CDR1 and CDR2 from the germline V gene are SGHRS and YFSETQ. CDR3 in amino acids: CASSPDRSQETQYF. The CDR3 DNA reads TGCGCCAGCAGCCCGGACAGGTCCCAAGAGACCCAGTACTTC.

This clone was found once. The chain couples TRBV6-5 to TRBJ2-7, with TRBD1 matching 8 bases. The CDR3 contains 14 residues. Germline V gives CDR1 MNHEY, CDR2 SVGAGI. V lost 8 bases, J lost 5 bases, and 11 bases stayed unmatched. CDR3 nucleotides: TGTGCCAGCTTATATGAGACAGGGGTCCACGAGCAGTACTTC. Its translation: CASLYETGVHEQYF.

The rearrangement joins TRBV6-5 to TRBJ2-7; 9 bases are a match to TRBD1. The V gene's germline CDR1 is MNHEY and CDR2 SVGAGI. The J segment lost 4 bases and the V segment lost 0 bases, leaving 4 bases of the junction unmatched. The length of the CDR3 is 15 residues. The CDR3 is CASSYSPTGGYEQYF. Here the CDR3 DNA reads TGTGCCAGCAGTTACTCGCCGACAGGGGGGTACGAGCAGTACTTC.

J is TRBJ2-7 and V is TRBV5-1; the D is unclear. The CDR3 is made up of 16 amino acids. CDR1 and CDR2 from the germline V gene are SGHRS and YFSETQ. Trimming cost V 4 bases and J 0 bases, with 17 bases left between them. DNA for the CDR3: TGCGCCAGCAGCCCACGAGTTGGGCACCTCTCCTACGAGCAGTACTTC. Translation gives CASSPRVGHLSYEQYF.

This clone was counted a few times. The genes are TRBV3-1 (or the pseudogene TRBV3-2) and TRBJ1-6; D perhaps matches TRBD1 (6 bases). The CDR3 has 14 residues. The V and J ends lost 4 bases and 10 bases respectively, with 14 bases between them. CDR1 is LGHDT, CDR2 YNNKEL, per germline (reference sequence). CDR3 protein: CASSLGQRESPLHF. In DNA, the CDR3 is TGTGCCAGCAGCCTAGGACAGAGGGAATCACCCCTCCACTTT.

J is TRBJ1-2 and V is TRBV5-1, with D possibly being TRBD1 (5 bases). This CDR3 spans 13 amino acids. The V gene's germline CDR1 is SGHRS and CDR2 YFSETQ. Trimming shortened V by 5 bases and J by 8 bases, and 16 bases separated the two germline ends. The CDR3 DNA reads as TGCGCCAGCAGTAGGGATGGACAACAGGGCTACACCTTC. The encoded protein is CASSRDGQQGYTF.

The rearrangement links TRBV28 to TRBJ2-5; 7 bases match TRBD2. The germline CDR1 and CDR2 sequences are MDHEN and SYDVKM. The ends lost 6 bases at V and 5 bases at J; junction bases unmatched: 9. The CDR3 loop spans 14 amino acids. As DNA, the CDR3 is TGTGCCAGCAGCCGACGGGGGGTAACGGAGACCCAGTACTTC. It is translated as CASSRRGVTETQYF.

CDR3 in DNA: TGCGCCAGCAGCTTGGAGGCCGGGACAGGGAGAAACATTCAGTACTTC. Protein sequence: CASSLEAGTGRNIQYF. The genes are TRBV5-1 and TRBJ2-4; 9 bases fit TRBD1. In germline, CDR1 is SGHRS, CDR2 YFSETQ. The CDR3 consists of 16 residues. Trimming removed 0 bases from V and 6 bases from J; junction bases left unmatched: 7. Filled out from reference TRBV5-1 and TRBJ2-4, the complete variable domain reads KAGVTQTPRYLIKTRGQQVTLSCSPISGHRSVSWYQQTPGQGLQFLFEYFSETQRNKGNFPGRFSGRQFSNSRSEMNVSTLELGDSALYLCASSLEAGTGRNIQYFGAGTRLSVL.

The CDR3 DNA follows: TGTGCCAGCAGCAACAACCCGGACAGGGCCTTCTATGGCTACACCTTC. Its translation is CASSNNPDRAFYGYTF. This chain joins TRBV7-9 and TRBJ1-2; 8 bases agree with TRBD1. V lost 5 bases and J lost 4; bases outside the gene matches: 12. Germline V gene lookup returns CDR1 SEHNR and CDR2 FQNEAQ (reference sequence). The CDR3 is made up of 16 amino acids.

Points on this clone: Compared with germline, one end of the junction differs, possibly owing to a read error. The CDR3 nucleotides are TGTGCCAGCAGCTCCCGGACAGACGTTCCATTT. Amino acids: CASSSRTDVPF. The V and J genes are TRBV12-3 or TRBV12-4 and TRBJ1-1, with D maybe TRBD1 (6 bases). The CDR3 runs to 11 residues.

This clone was seen only once. The V gene is TRBV7-2, the J gene TRBJ2-3, with D hard to call. Trimming took 1 base from V and 4 from J, leaving 9 bases between them. The CDR3 sequence is 14 residues long. Germline-derived CDR1 and CDR2 are SGHTA and FQGNSA. The CDR3: CASSLVQRADTQYF. Written as DNA, the CDR3 is TGTGCCAGCAGCTTAGTGCAGCGAGCAGATACGCAGTATTTT.

This clone was seen a few times. The chain combines TRBV13 with TRBJ2-7, with TRBD2 matching over 9 bases. This CDR3 is built from 15 residues. Germline V gene lookup returns CDR1 PRHDT and CDR2 FYEKMQ (reference sequence). After removal of 1 base from V and 5 bases from J, the junction contained 6 bases not matched to a gene. The CDR3 DNA reads TGTGCCAGCAGCTTAGTGGCGGGGGGGCTCCACGAGCAGTACTTC. Translation gives CASSLVAGGLHEQYF. Full variable domain (missing parts from reference TRBV13 and TRBJ2-7): AAGVIQSPRHLIKEKRETATLKCYPIPRHDTVYWYQQGPGQDPQFLISFYEKMQSDKGSIPDRFSAQQFSDYHSELNMSSLELGDSALYFCASSLVAGGLHEQYFGPGTRLTVT.

This rearrangement joins TRBV21-1 to TRBJ1-5. TRBV21-1 is classified as a pseudogene. The CDR3 runs 13 residues. CDR3 sequence: CASSKLGETPQHF. Written as DNA, the CDR3 is TGTGCCAGCAGCAAACTCGGGGAAACGCCCCAGCATTTT.

The rearrangement links TRBV4-2 to TRBJ2-3, with 10 bases identical to TRBD2. J gave up 2 bases and V 0 bases, and 11 bases lay outside the gene matches. The CDR3 spans 19 residues. CDR1 is LGHNA, CDR2 YNFKEQ, per germline. The CDR3 nucleotides are TGTGCCAGCAGCCAAGATAAAAGCGGGGGGGTTCGAGTCACAGATACGCAGTATTTT. This encodes CASSQDKSGGVRVTDTQYF.

This clone was seen ten or more times. This chain connects TRBV19 to TRBJ2-5; no reliable D call. V lost 2 bases, J lost 4 bases, and 14 bases lay in between. There are 15 residues in the CDR3. Germline V gene lookup returns CDR1 LNHDA and CDR2 SQIVND (reference sequence). Here the CDR3 DNA reads TGTGCCAGTAGTATATACGGAGTTAGCAGAGAGACCCAGTACTTC. It encodes CASSIYGVSRETQYF.

This chain joins TRBV6-6 and TRBJ1-5; D unresolved. CDR1 and CDR2 from the germline V gene are MNHNY and SVGAGI (reference sequence). The CDR3 covers 14 residues. V lost 6 bases, J lost 0 bases, and 9 bases lay in between. The CDR3 here is CASSPLGSNQPQHF. CDR3 bases: TGTGCCAGCAGCCCCCTCGGTAGCAATCAGCCCCAGCATTTT.

The CDR3 region has the DNA TGCGCCAGCAGCTCTGGAGGGGCGGATAACACCATATATTTT. This gives the protein CASSSGGADNTIYF. This chain links TRBV5-1 with TRBJ1-3; TRBD1 might be the D (5 bases). Germline V lookup: CDR1 SGHRS, CDR2 YFSETQ. There are 14 residues in the CDR3. V was clipped by 3 bases and J by 7 bases, with 14 bases between them.

The rearrangement joins TRBV6-1 to TRBJ2-6, with TRBD1 as a possible D gene (5 bases). This CDR3 region has 16 residues. V was shortened by 3 bases and J by 2 bases, with 11 bases between the two germline ends. CDR1 is MNHNS, CDR2 SASEGT, per germline. CDR3 bases: TGTGCCAGCAGTGACCTCCCAGGGACTGGGGCCAACGTCCTGACTTTC. It codes for CASSDLPGTGANVLTF.

The V gene is TRBV28, the J gene TRBJ1-2, with TRBD1 matching over 7 bases. CDR1 MDHEN and CDR2 SYDVKM come from the germline V gene. This CDR3 contains 14 residues. V lost 4 bases to trimming and J lost 2 bases; unmatched junction nucleotides: 4. The chain's CDR3 is CASSSSDRNYGYTF. The DNA for the CDR3 is TGTGCCAGCAGTTCCTCGGACAGGAACTATGGCTACACCTTC.

Written as DNA, the CDR3 is TGCAGCGTATGGGCCCCTAATGAAAAACTGTTTTTT. This translates into CSVWAPNEKLFF. The V call is TRBV29-1, the J call TRBJ1-4; D call uncertain. The CDR3 sequence is 12 residues long. Trimming cost V 6 bases and J 3 bases, with 8 bases left between them. Germline values: CDR1 SQVTM, CDR2 ANQGSEA.

This clone came up a few times. The chain uses TRBV6-5 and TRBJ2-1; 8 nucleotides line up with TRBD1. The CDR3 totals 14 residues. V shed 6 bases and J 2 bases; nucleotides not matched to a gene: 3. Germline lookup yields CDR1 MNHEY and CDR2 SVGAGI. In nucleotides, the CDR3 is TGTGCCAGCAGGCCGACAGGGGCCTACAATGAGCAGTTCTTC. Amino acid sequence: CASRPTGAYNEQFF.

This clone was recorded once. V and J are TRBV19 and TRBJ1-5; unclear D gene. Trimming pared 5 bases from V and 4 bases from J, leaving 12 bases between. Germline lookup yields CDR1 LNHDA and CDR2 SQIVND (reference sequence). The CDR3 has 14 amino acids. In DNA form, the CDR3 reads TGTGCCAGTAGTTATAACAAGTTGAATCAGCCCCAGCATTTT. Amino acid sequence: CASSYNKLNQPQHF.

This chain connects TRBV6-5 to TRBJ1-2; the match to TRBD1 covers 8 bases. The CDR3 has 13 amino acids. J gave up 6 bases and V 6 bases, and 6 bases lay outside the gene matches. Germline CDR1 and CDR2: MNHEY and SVGAGI. CDR3 in DNA: TGTGCCAGCAGGGACAGGGTCGATGATGGCTACACCTTC. It specifies CASRDRVDDGYTF.

This clone was counted a single time. The V call is TRBV7-9, the J call TRBJ1-3, with TRBD1 matching over 8 bases. The CDR3 runs 13 residues. V lost 1 base, J lost 12 bases, and 5 bases stayed unmatched. In germline, CDR1 is SEHNR, CDR2 FQNEAQ (reference sequence). Written as DNA, the CDR3 is TGTGCCAGCAGCTTAGACCGGGACAGGAACATATATTTT. Its protein is CASSLDRDRNIYF.